The present TCR beta chain was sequenced within a study of technical replicates of blood from a few donors. Sequenced by immunoSEQ multiplex PCR; TCRdb stores in-frame clones only, minus some. The sample lists about 75,000 clones; roughly 92% were seen once. This CDR3 contains 19 residues. The V gene lost 3 bases and the J gene lost 1 base, with 23 bases spanning the gap. CDR1 is LGHNA and CDR2 is YSLEER in the germline V gene. Sequencing was performed on T cells isolated from PBMCs. The V call is TRBV4-3, the J call TRBJ2-3; D may match TRBD1 or TRBD2 (9 bases each). This sequence originates from a human donor in good health. The CDR3 region has the DNA TGCGCCAGCAGCCAGTGGGACAGGGATGAGCGGGAGGGCACAGATACGCAGTATTTT. It translates to CASSQWDRDEREGTDTQYF.